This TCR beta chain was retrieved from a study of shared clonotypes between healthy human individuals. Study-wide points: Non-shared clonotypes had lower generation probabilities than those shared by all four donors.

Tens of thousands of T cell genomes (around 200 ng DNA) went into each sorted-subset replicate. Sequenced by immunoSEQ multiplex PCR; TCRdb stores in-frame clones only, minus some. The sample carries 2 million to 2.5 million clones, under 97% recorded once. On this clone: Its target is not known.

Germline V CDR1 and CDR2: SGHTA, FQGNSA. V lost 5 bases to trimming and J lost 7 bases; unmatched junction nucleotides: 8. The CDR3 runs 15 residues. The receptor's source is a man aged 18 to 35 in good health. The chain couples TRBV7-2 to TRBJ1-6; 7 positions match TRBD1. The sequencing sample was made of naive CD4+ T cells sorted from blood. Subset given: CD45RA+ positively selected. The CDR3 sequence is CASSGQVKENSPLHF. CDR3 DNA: TGTGCCAGCAGCGGACAGGTGAAGGAAAATTCACCCCTCCACTTT.